Listed below are T cell receptor beta chains from one sample, sequenced in a study of blood T cell repertoires in COVID-19. Some clones are missing from TCRdb's copy, which holds only in-frame ones; the method was immunoSEQ multiplex PCR. The sample lists 400,000 or so clones, about 89% occurring once. The sample was PBMCs or T cells enriched from blood (not recorded which). These receptors all come from a man aged 40-49 years in a cohort exposed to, infected with or recovered from COVID-19 (not recorded which). Each CDR3 is given with its conserved first and last residue. A D gene is named only where the DNA matches it firmly. Clone sizes are given selectively: once, few, many, or a class where the clone is expanded.

D	J	V	size	CDR3	DNA
-	TRBJ2-1	TRBV3-1/TRBV3-2	-	CASSRYGSSYNEQFF	TGTGCCAGCAGCCGTTACGGGAGCTCCTACAATGAGCAGTTCTTC
-	TRBJ2-3	TRBV28	-	CASSLLLRQTLTDTQYF	TGTGCCAGCAGTTTATTATTGCGACAGACCCTTACAGATACGCAGTATTTT
TRBD2	TRBJ2-7	TRBV20-1	-	CSASRASGGSYEQYF	TGCAGTGCTAGTAGGGCTAGCGGGGGTTCCTACGAGCAGTACTTC
-	TRBJ2-1	TRBV9	-	CASSRDILNEQFF	TGTGCCAGCAGCCGGGACATCCTGAATGAGCAGTTCTTC
-	TRBJ1-1	TRBV27	-	CASSLGRGGGTEAFF	TGTGCCAGCAGTTTAGGGAGGGGTGGAGGGACTGAAGCTTTCTTT
TRBD1	TRBJ2-3	TRBV5-6	few	CASSLNTGGTDTQYF	TGTGCCAGCAGCTTGAATACAGGGGGCACAGATACGCAGTATTTT
-	TRBJ2-7	TRBV10-2	-	CASNDKYSYEQYF	TGCGCCAGCAACGACAAATACTCCTACGAGCAGTACTTC
TRBD2	TRBJ2-1	TRBV10-1	few	CASSGIAGVSEQFF	TGCGCCAGCAGTGGGATAGCGGGAGTGAGTGAGCAGTTCTTC
-	TRBJ2-7	TRBV5-6	-	CASSSQGYYEQYF	TGTGCCAGCAGCTCCCAGGGGTACTACGAGCAGTACTTC
-	TRBJ1-3	TRBV10-3	-	CAAGPPGGNTIYF	TGTGCCGCCGGGCCTCCGGGAGGAAACACCATATATTTT
-	TRBJ1-3	TRBV6-2/TRBV6-3	-	CASSYLPGGSGNTIYF	TGTGCCAGCAGTTACCTCCCGGGGGGCTCTGGAAACACCATATATTTT
TRBD1	TRBJ1-2	TRBV27	-	CASSSSGTGYGYTF	TGTGCCAGCAGTTCTTCCGGGACAGGATATGGCTACACCTTC
-	TRBJ1-3	TRBV7-9	-	CASSLAMGGRNTIYF	TGTGCCAGCAGCTTAGCCATGGGGGGAAGAAACACCATATATTTT
TRBD1	TRBJ1-2	TRBV19	-	CASTRTGNYGYTF	TGTGCCAGTACCCGGACAGGGAACTATGGCTACACCTTC
TRBD1	TRBJ1-4	TRBV30	-	CAWSRGQGRVNEKLFF	TGTGCCTGGAGTCGGGGACAGGGGCGTGTTAATGAAAAACTGTTTTTT
-	TRBJ2-4	TRBV20-1	-	CSANDKNIQYF	TGCAGTGCTAACGACAAGAACATTCAGTACTTC
TRBD1	TRBJ1-6	TRBV28	-	CASSTPGQGTNSPLHF	TGTGCCAGCAGTACCCCGGGACAGGGTACGAATTCACCCCTCCACTTT
TRBD2	TRBJ2-2	TRBV5-4	-	CASSSVAGTSGTGELFF	TGTGCCAGCAGCTCTGTAGCCGGGACTAGCGGCACCGGGGAGCTGTTTTTT
TRBD1	TRBJ1-3	TRBV13	-	CASSLVDRELSGNTIYF	TGTGCCAGCAGCTTAGTGGACAGGGAACTCTCTGGAAACACCATATATTTT
TRBD1	TRBJ2-7	TRBV14	-	CASSQGTGGYEQYF	TGTGCCAGCAGCCAAGGGACAGGGGGGTACGAGCAGTACTTC
-	TRBJ2-1	TRBV5-5	few	CASSLGIGLAQYNEQFF	TGTGCCAGCAGCTTGGGGATCGGGCTAGCGCAGTACAATGAGCAGTTCTTC
TRBD2	TRBJ2-5	TRBV27	-	CASSGATSGRLETQYF	TGTGCCAGCAGTGGGGCGACTAGCGGAAGATTGGAGACCCAGTACTTC
TRBD2	TRBJ2-2	TRBV25-1	once	CASSPTSGDTGELFF	TGTGCCAGCAGCCCCACTAGCGGGGACACCGGGGAGCTGTTTTTT
-	TRBJ2-7	TRBV27	-	CASSRDIRYEQYF	TGTGCCAGCAGCAGGGACATACGATACGAGCAGTACTTC
TRBD2	TRBJ2-5	TRBV11-2	-	CASSLMVTSGKETQYF	TGTGCCAGCAGCTTAATGGTTACTAGCGGGAAAGAGACCCAGTACTTC
-	TRBJ1-2	TRBV6-1	once	CASSEMGRANGYTF	TGTGCCAGCAGTGAAATGGGCAGGGCGAATGGCTACACCTTC
-	TRBJ2-3	TRBV18	few	CASSPPMGDTQYF	TGTGCCAGCTCACCACCGATGGGCGATACGCAGTATTTT
TRBD1	TRBJ2-1	TRBV30	once	CAWSETGSDEQFF	TGTGCCTGGAGCGAGACAGGGTCGGATGAGCAGTTCTTC
TRBD1	TRBJ1-5	TRBV12-5	-	CASGKNVGQGISQPQHF	TGTGCTAGTGGGAAGAACGTAGGACAGGGGATTAGTCAGCCCCAGCATTTT
-	TRBJ1-1	TRBV7-2	-	CASSLVQVNTEAFF	TGTGCCAGCAGCTTAGTACAGGTGAACACTGAAGCTTTCTTT
TRBD2	TRBJ2-2	TRBV6-1	-	CASTRASGHGGELFF	TGTGCCAGCACCCGGGCTAGCGGGCATGGCGGGGAGCTGTTTTTT
-	TRBJ1-1	TRBV7-9	-	CASGLWVGGTEAFF	TGTGCCAGTGGCCTTTGGGTCGGCGGCACTGAAGCTTTCTTT